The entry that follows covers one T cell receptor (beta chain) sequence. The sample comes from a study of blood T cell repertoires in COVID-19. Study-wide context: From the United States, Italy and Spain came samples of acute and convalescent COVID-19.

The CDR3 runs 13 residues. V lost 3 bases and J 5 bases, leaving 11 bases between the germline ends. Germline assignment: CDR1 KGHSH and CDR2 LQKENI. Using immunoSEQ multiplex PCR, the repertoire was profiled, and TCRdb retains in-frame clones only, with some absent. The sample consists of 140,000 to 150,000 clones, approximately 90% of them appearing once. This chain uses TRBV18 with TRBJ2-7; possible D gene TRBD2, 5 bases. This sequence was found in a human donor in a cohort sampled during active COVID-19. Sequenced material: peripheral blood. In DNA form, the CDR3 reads TGTGCCAGCTCACCGTCGGGGATCGACGAGCAGTACTTC. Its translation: CASSPSGIDEQYF.